This T cell receptor beta chain was identified during a study of T cells in Graves' hyperthyroidism and ophthalmopathy (dated by TCRdb to between 2018 and 2021). Study-level background: Peripheral blood samples were taken at initial diagnosis, before any treatment was given. A discovery cohort of about a hundred patients, about 44 with Graves' ophthalmopathy and approximately 55 with stable Graves' hyperthyroidism, was used to find distinguishing TCR V-J signatures. Prospective prediction of ophthalmopathy was tested in an independent validation cohort consisting of 18 hyperthyroidism patients and some 17 patients who later progressed to ophthalmopathy. The 95 to 100 discovery patients were divided at random into training and test sets in a 7:3 ratio. The study also compared thyroid tissue and blood T-cell repertoires from about six Graves' hyperthyroidism patients. Following sampling, methimazole starting at 30 mg daily was given to hyperthyroidism patients, and high-dose intravenous methylprednisolone was given to ophthalmopathy patients. According to the paper, TCR Vbeta CDR3 sequencing was carried out on 135 peripheral blood samples, which came from under 50 ophthalmopathy, around 74 hyperthyroidism and 17 progressor patients.

Stable Graves' hyperthyroidism was defined as the absence of progression to ophthalmopathy over 18 months of follow-up. The hyperthyroidism patients were between 18 and 65 years old and newly diagnosed, with a disease duration of less than 2 months. Exclusion was applied to patients with uncontrolled infections, other autoimmune diseases, pregnancy or lactation. Diagnoses were based on clinical symptoms, serum thyroxine and TRAb, thyroid ultrasound and orbital computed tomography. Ficoll-Paque density gradient centrifugation was used to isolate PBMCs from around 9.1 ml of fresh peripheral blood. Trizol reagent was used to extract total RNA, and RNA quality was then checked on an Agilent 2100 Bioanalyzer. The TCR beta CDR3 regions were amplified from RNA transcripts. The TCR CDR3 was subjected to a first round of RT-PCR using the HTBI primer set and the Qiagen OneStep RT-PCR kit. A second multiplex PCR round built the libraries, followed by size selection and purification. Sequencing of the libraries was done on an Illumina HiSeq2000 using paired-end 100 bp reads. Per the original workflow: SOAPnuke was used to process the raw data, with reads discarded if the reads contained adapters or uncalled bases, had a mean Phred below 15, or lacked an exact constant-primer or identifier match. COPE v1.2.5 was used to merge the high-quality paired reads, and each unique nucleotide sequence was defined as a clonotype. Clonotypes were aligned to IMGT TRBV, TRBD and TRBJ reference segments using MiTCR v1.1. Analysis was restricted to V-J combinations with a frequency above 0.0001, which covered roughly 99% of repertoires. A TCS score was defined as the ratio between F50 (clonal expansion) and ExV (chaos), using BLOSUM62-based TCRdist between CDR3 peptides within each V-J. Welch's t-statistics and random forest reduced 500 to 550 V-J features to 13, which were used in a naive Bayes classifier (R e1071). TCRdb applied fastp at Q25 and MiXCR to the public reads, then kept only in-frame beta chains. Rows merge per CDR3 protein into single entries with the most common DNA and genes. The V and J calls follow TCRdb's processing rather than the paper's. The sample includes about 520,000 distinct CDR3 sequences, with under 25% observed a single time. Of the sample, about 30% is held by the ten largest clones.

This clonotype was seen at least ten times. Its antigen remains undetermined. One base away there is no much larger clone; base qualities are not given. General findings and caveats noted by the study authors: Sample size was not statistically predetermined, and blinding of investigators to group allocation was not performed. A model built on a 13 V-J signature distinguished ophthalmopathy from stable hyperthyroidism, reaching 87.88% sensitivity and about 81% specificity in cross-validation and 80%/75% in testing. In validation, the model predicted progression to ophthalmopathy a median of roughly 6.1 months before onset, with about 64% sensitivity and roughly 72% specificity. Most expanded thyroid clonotypes (frequency above 0.001) were also detected in blood, a finding suggesting that blood repertoires may reflect thyroid immune responses.

The CDR3 has 14 amino acids, counting the end cysteine and phenylalanine. Only the CDR3 region is kept as DNA, spanning 42 bases read in frame from base 1. The germline V gene (reference sequence) provides CDR1 WNHNN and CDR2 SYGVQD. V is cut back by 4 bases and J by 5 bases, with 4 bases in the junction unmatched. The receptor was isolated from a man aged 18 to 29 with Graves' hyperthyroidism. Source material: blood. Recombination joined TRBV10-1 with TRBJ2-2; TRBD2 agrees with 7 junctional bases. The DNA sequence is given as TGCGCCAGCAGTGTGCGGGGGACTACCGGGGAGCTGTTTTTT. Its translation is CASSVRGTTGELFF.